What follows describes a single T cell receptor (beta chain). The clone's antigen remains unknown. No per-base quality is available; no much larger clone lies one base away. The library was produced with multiplex PCR. Instrument on record: Illumina HiSeq 4000. To build TCR beta libraries, CDR3 regions were amplified by Arm-PCR using iRepertoire HTBI primers. Before sequencing, the PCR products went through gel purification. The study's own analysis went as follows. Across samples, about 63 TRBV and over 11 TRBJ segments were identified and used for gene usage analysis of CDR3 amino acid clonotypes. COPE and FqMerger were used to merge the filtered high-quality paired reads into contigs. BLAST was used to align contigs to IMGT TRBV, TRBD and TRBJ reference genes, with CDR3 defined following IMGT. Any clonotype with a frequency above 0.1% was classified as a highly expanded clone. Shannon entropy was used to measure repertoire diversity, and the Gini coefficient was used to measure V-J evenness. A clonotype was considered public if more than one individual shared it. TCRdb reprocessed the public reads (quality trimming at Q25 with fastp, clone calling with MiXCR) and kept in-frame beta chains. Merged by CDR3 protein, the rows form single entries marked with the most common genes and DNA. TCRdb, rather than the study authors, made the V and J calls. Across this sample there are about 300,000 distinct CDR3 sequences, with roughly a fifth seen only once. Around three fifths of the sample comes from the top ten.

The data belong to a study of regulatory T cells in long-lasting Graves disease (dated by TCRdb to the early 2020s). As for the study more broadly: To count as having persistent Graves' disease, a patient had to have received antithyroid drug treatment for over 5 years with TSH receptor autoantibodies remaining persistently positive. Persistent Graves' disease patients in the clinical cohort had taken antithyroid drugs for about 10.3 years on average. A total of 33 samples underwent TCR sequencing, from about 13 patients with persistent Graves' disease and some 20 patients with newly diagnosed Graves' disease. The study was conducted in China and was registered as a clinical trial. Persistent Graves' disease patients were compared with newly diagnosed Graves' disease patients by peripheral blood TCR sequencing and RNA sequencing. Findings and caveats that apply to the study as a whole: Peripheral blood alone was examined, since thyroid tissue, which constituted the primary lesion, could not be accessed. TRBV28, TRBJ1-2 and TRBJ2-5 were preferentially used in persistent disease, while TRBV20-1 and TRBJ2-1 were favored in newly diagnosed disease. More public clonotypes were shared among persistent patients (2,741) than among newly diagnosed patients (966). Sequencing and analysis were limited to the TCR beta chain. Persistent Graves' disease patients showed lower TCR Shannon entropy and fewer highly expanded clones than newly diagnosed patients, suggesting clonal expansion. The small sample size was acknowledged by the authors as a limitation that may reduce accuracy.

The germline V gene sets CDR1 to SGHTA and CDR2 to FQGNSA. V is reduced by 0 bases and J by 6 bases, leaving a spacing of 8 bases between them. The CDR3 runs 13 amino acids, cysteine and phenylalanine included. Of all the DNA, just the CDR3 is kept, 39 bases in frame from base 1. According to the study, the label for this sample's time point signals: persistent/refractory GD, antithyroid drugs over 5 years with positive TRAb. For both TCR sequencing and RNA sequencing, RNA was extracted from PBMCs in TRIzol. The diagnosis of Graves' disease was made according to American Thyroid Association guidelines. The patients came from an endocrinology department in Xi'an, China. Each patient gave about 9.1 milliliters of peripheral blood, collected in an EDTA anticoagulant tube. Ficoll Paque Plus density gradient separation was used to isolate PBMCs, and no additional T cell sorting was done. An Agilent 2100 Bioanalyzer and agarose gel were used to check RNA quality, while a NanoDrop 2000 measured RNA concentration.

This specimen was peripheral blood mononuclear cells (PBMCs), taken when the disease was refractory, from a patient treated with antithyroid drugs. This TCR was recovered from a female donor with Graves disease. The chain is encoded by TRBV7-2 joined to TRBJ1-2; no D gene can be assigned with confidence. This receptor carries the CDR3 CASSLAAGNGYTF. The base sequence is TGTGCCAGCAGCTTAGCCGCCGGGAATGGCTACACCTTC.